Below, 25 T cell receptor beta chains from the same sample are listed, as sequenced in a study of blood T cells in healthy people across ages. A second PCR, run for roughly 7 to 11 cycles, used a sample-barcoded 5' primer plus a J-beta primer mix. MiXCR, applied by TCRdb to the 5' RACE reads, yields one record per CDR3 protein. Of 1.5 million or so distinct CDR3 sequences listed, approximately 42% are singletons. What was sequenced was blood. The receptors were sampled from a woman between 18 and 29 years old in good health.

This clonotype was seen a few times. V is TRBV4-2 and J is TRBJ1-2; D gene uncertain. CDR1 and CDR2 (germline): LGHNA, YNFKEQ. V was trimmed by 0 bases and J by 2 bases, leaving 7 bases between them. This CDR3 comprises 14 residues. Here the CDR3 reads CASSQDTNNYGYTF. In nucleotides, the CDR3 is TGTGCCAGCAGCCAAGATACAAACAACTATGGCTACACCTTC.

The genes are TRBV7-6 and TRBJ2-7; D possibly matches TRBD1 or TRBD2 (5 bases each). Germline V CDR1 and CDR2: SGHVS, FNYEAQ. This CDR3 is 14 amino acids long. V was clipped by 5 bases and J by 6 bases, with 17 bases between them. CDR3 sequence: CASSPLGEVGEQYF. Here the CDR3 DNA reads TGTGCCAGCAGCCCATTGGGGGAAGTGGGCGAGCAGTACTTC.

The rearrangement links TRBV7-9 to TRBJ2-3, with a weak D call TRBD1 (5 bases). Germline V gives CDR1 SEHNR, CDR2 FQNEAQ (reference sequence). The V gene lost 4 bases and the J gene lost 6 bases, with 8 bases spanning the gap. The CDR3 totals 12 residues. In DNA form, the CDR3 reads TGTGCCAGCAGCTGGGGCTTGGATACGCAGTATTTT. Protein product: CASSWGLDTQYF.

The chain recombines TRBV7-9 with TRBJ2-7, with no clear D. CDR3 size: 15 residues. The germline V and J ends were trimmed by 2 bases and 2 bases, with 13 bases remaining between them. The germline V gene encodes CDR1 SEHNR and CDR2 FQNEAQ (reference sequence). CDR3 in amino acids: CASSLTGPLTYEQYF. CDR3 sequence (DNA): TGTGCCAGCAGCTTAACCGGCCCCCTTACCTACGAGCAGTACTTC.

This clonotype was counted a few times. The chain links TRBV5-8 to TRBJ1-5, with 9 bases identical to TRBD1. The CDR3 covers 13 residues. V lost 5 bases, J lost 6 bases, and 3 bases stayed unmatched. The germline CDR1 and CDR2 sequences are SGHTS and YDEGEE. The DNA for the CDR3 is TGTGCCAGCAGGACAGGGGGTTTTCAGCCCCAGCATTTT. Protein product: CASRTGGFQPQHF.

The rearrangement joins TRBV28 to TRBJ1-2; D is undetermined. V was clipped by 7 bases and J by 2 bases, with 17 bases between them. This CDR3 is built from 15 residues. From germline, CDR1 is MDHEN and CDR2 SYDVKM. CDR3 loop: CASTPGSLGNYGYTF. The CDR3 bases are TGTGCCAGCACCCCTGGTTCCTTGGGAAACTATGGCTACACCTTC.

V usage is TRBV4-3 and J usage is TRBJ2-1; D is undetermined. The CDR3 covers 17 residues. V was pared by 0 bases and J by 6 bases, with 18 bases between. Looked up from germline, CDR1 is LGHNA and CDR2 is YSLEER. The CDR3 bases are TGCGCCAGCAGCCAAGAGAGGTGGGCTACAATAGGCAATGAGCAGTTCTTC. This gives the protein CASSQERWATIGNEQFF.

This chain uses TRBV12-5 with TRBJ2-3; D is uncertain. V was cut by 5 bases and J by 8 bases, with 11 bases left in between. In germline, CDR1 is LGHNT, CDR2 FRNRAP. CDR3 length: 12 amino acids. The CDR3 nucleotides read TGTGCTAGTGGTCAGGATGAAGTTACGCAGTATTTT. It translates to CASGQDEVTQYF.

This clonotype was detected only a few times. The chain is built from TRBV10-3 and TRBJ2-7; D call uncertain. Trimming left V 0 bases short and J 6 bases short, with 15 bases between. In germline, CDR1 is ENHRY, CDR2 SYGVKD. The CDR3 loop spans 15 amino acids. The CDR3 sequence is CAISESKVLRSEQYF. The DNA for the CDR3 is TGTGCCATCAGTGAGTCGAAGGTCTTACGCTCCGAGCAGTACTTC.

J is TRBJ1-4 and V is TRBV20-1, with a tentative D call TRBD1 (6 bases). CDR1 is DFQATT and CDR2 is SNEGSKA in the germline V gene (reference sequence). V gave up 1 base and J gave up 4 bases, with 13 bases separating them. The CDR3 extends over 15 amino acids. CDR3 DNA sequence: TGCAGTGCTAGAGTCGGCGGACAGATTAATGAAAAACTGTTTTTT. Translated, it gives CSARVGGQINEKLFF.

The V and J genes are TRBV12-3 or TRBV12-4 and TRBJ2-7, with TRBD1 identical over 8 bases. CDR3 size: 14 residues. V was pared by 3 bases and J by 4 bases, with 5 bases of the junction left unmatched. In nucleotides, the CDR3 is TGTGCCAGCAGTTTTTCGGACAGGGATTACGAGCAGTACTTC. Amino acids: CASSFSDRDYEQYF.

This sequence joins TRBV28 and TRBJ2-7, with TRBD1 matching over 8 bases. The CDR3 sequence is 15 residues long. Trimming removed 6 bases from V and 4 bases from J; junction bases left unmatched: 11. From germline, CDR1 is MDHEN and CDR2 SYDVKM. CDR3 nucleotide sequence: TGTGCCAGCAGGGGATCCGGGACAGGCAATTACGAGCAGTACTTC. Its translation is CASRGSGTGNYEQYF.

The genes are TRBV20-1 and TRBJ2-7, with D possibly TRBD2 on 6 matching bases. CDR1 and CDR2 (germline): DFQATT, SNEGSKA (reference sequence). The CDR3 is made up of 15 amino acids. Trimming took off 2 bases at V and 7 bases at J, with 21 bases between the two ends. The CDR3 loop reads CSARMAGSNTNEQYF. DNA of the CDR3: TGCAGTGCTAGAATGGCGGGGTCAAACACAAATGAGCAGTACTTC.

This clonotype was counted between two and nine times. The chain couples TRBV6-2 or TRBV6-3 to TRBJ2-3; perhaps TRBD1 as D (6 bases). The V end lost 5 bases, the J end lost 13 bases, and 13 bases lay between the germline ends. The CDR3 contains 11 residues. The germline V gene has CDR1 MNHEY and CDR2 SVGEGT. CDR3 bases: TGTGCCAGCAGTCGTGGGGGCAGGGAGTATTTT. Amino acid sequence: CASSRGGREYF.

This clonotype was seen a few times. The chain couples TRBV5-5 to TRBJ1-5; possible D gene TRBD1, 6 bases. There are 15 residues in the CDR3. V lost 4 bases and J lost 7, with 18 bases in between. The V gene's germline CDR1 is SGHKS and CDR2 YYEKEE (reference sequence). CDR3 residues: CASSPWAGGRQPQHF. DNA for the CDR3: TGTGCCAGCAGCCCGTGGGCCGGGGGCAGACAGCCCCAGCATTTT.

As regards this clonotype: Its ends do not fully match the called genes, so a read error is possible. V usage is TRBV9 and J usage is TRBJ2-4; D may correspond to TRBD1 or TRBD2 (5 bases each). The CDR3 totals 15 residues. Germline V CDR1 and CDR2: SGDLS, YYNGEE. As DNA, the CDR3 is TGTGTCAGCAGCGTAGGTGGGGGAGCCAAAAACATTCAGTACTTC. Translating it yields CVSSVGGGAKNIQYF.

This clonotype was picked up many times. The chain carries TRBV12-3 or TRBV12-4 and TRBJ2-1; perhaps TRBD1 as D (5 bases). This CDR3 contains 15 residues. Trimming took 6 bases from V and 2 from J, leaving 14 bases between them. CDR3 coding DNA: TGTGCCAGCAGCAAGGGGCGATGGGCCTACAATGAGCAGTTCTTC. It encodes CASSKGRWAYNEQFF.

The genes are TRBV15 and TRBJ2-3, with TRBD2 identical over 8 bases. Germline CDR1 reads LNHNV; CDR2 reads YYDKDF (reference sequence). CDR3 size: 15 residues. V lost 0 bases to trimming and J lost 9 bases; unmatched junction nucleotides: 8. In nucleotides, the CDR3 is TGTGCCACCAGCAGAGATTTTGCGGGGGGTAGAACGCAGTATTTT. Translated: CATSRDFAGGRTQYF. Based on the CDR3 plus reference TRBV15 and TRBJ2-3, the full variable domain is DAMVIQNPRYQVTQFGKPVTLSCSQTLNHNVMYWYQQKSSQAPKLLFHYYDKDFNNEADTPDNFQSRRPNTSFCFLDIRSPGLGDTAMYLCATSRDFAGGRTQYFGPGTRLTVL.

This clonotype was detected only a few times. This chain connects TRBV28 to TRBJ2-3; D call uncertain. V lost 2 bases and J 0 bases, leaving 6 bases between the germline ends. CDR3 size: 14 residues. The germline V gene has CDR1 MDHEN and CDR2 SYDVKM. The CDR3 here is CASSLVDSTDTQYF. Here the CDR3 DNA reads TGTGCCAGCAGTTTAGTTGACAGCACAGATACGCAGTATTTT.

This clonotype appeared a few times. This sequence joins TRBV6-1 and TRBJ2-1; 14 bases are shared with TRBD2. The junction had 7 bases not matched to a gene; V was cut back by 6 bases and J by 3 bases. Germline CDR1 and CDR2: MNHNS and SASEGT. The CDR3 spans 17 residues. The DNA for the CDR3 is TGTGCCAGCAGCCTTAAGGGACTAGCGGGGGACTACAATGAGCAGTTCTTC. Its translation: CASSLKGLAGDYNEQFF.

Only a few counts were recorded for this clonotype. The chain couples TRBV27 to TRBJ2-4, with D perhaps TRBD1 (6 bases). With the DNA end fitting TRBJ2-7 better, the J assignment may be wrong. In germline, CDR1 is MNHEY, CDR2 SMNVEV (reference sequence). This CDR3 has 17 residues. The DNA of the CDR3 is TGTGCCAGCAGTCCGATTATGTCTCAGGGGTCTCTGAACGAGCAGTACTTC. Translation: CASSPIMSQGSLNEQYF.

V gene TRBV7-9 combines with J gene TRBJ2-1; 8 nucleotides line up with TRBD2. Per germline, CDR1 SEHNR and CDR2 FQNEAQ (reference sequence). This CDR3 spans 15 amino acids. V dropped 5 bases and J dropped 5; count of bases not matched to a gene: 8. The DNA for the CDR3 is TGTGCCAGCAGCCCTCAAGCGGGGGCTAACAATGAGCAGTTCTTC. Translation: CASSPQAGANNEQFF. The full variable domain, in which reference TRBV7-9 and TRBJ2-1 provide the parts outside the CDR3, is DTGVSQNPRHKITKRGQNVTFRCDPISEHNRLYWYRQTLGQGPEFLTYFQNEAQLEKSRLLSDRFSAERPKGSFSTLEIQRTEQGDSAMYLCASSPQAGANNEQFFGPGTRLTVL.

This clonotype has at least ten counts. The genes are TRBV20-1 and TRBJ1-5; D gene ambiguous. Germline assignment: CDR1 DFQATT and CDR2 SNEGSKA (reference sequence). This CDR3 contains 13 residues. With 5 bases removed from V and 4 bases from J, the gap between germline ends came to 12 bases. CDR3 DNA: TGCAGTGCTCGGACCGGAGGGAATCAGCCCCAGCATTTT. Its translation: CSARTGGNQPQHF.

Remarks on this clonotype: A read error may produce the germline difference seen at one junction end. The chain has TRBV4-1 and TRBJ1-3; 9 nucleotides line up with TRBD1. CDR3 length: 16 residues. Looked up from germline, CDR1 is MGHRA and CDR2 is YSYEKL. The CDR3 sequence is CASSHTGQGSGNAIYF. CDR3 bases: TGCGCCAGCAGCCACACGGGACAGGGATCAGGAAACGCCATATATTTT.

The rearrangement joins TRBV18 to TRBJ1-6; unclear D gene. The V and J ends lost 6 bases and 13 bases respectively, with 16 bases between them. From germline, CDR1 is KGHSH and CDR2 LQKENI. This CDR3 spans 13 amino acids. The CDR3 sequence: CASSLDSQRPLHF. The DNA of the CDR3 is TGTGCCAGCTCTCTAGACTCTCAAAGGCCCCTCCACTTT.